This T cell receptor beta chain was sequenced in a study of T cells in Graves' hyperthyroidism and ophthalmopathy. RNA transcripts served as the template for amplifying TCR beta CDR3 regions. The TCR CDR3 first-round RT-PCR relied on the HTBI primer set. TCRdb analysed the multiplex PCR reads with MiXCR anew, one entry per CDR3 protein. The repertoire holds roughly 840,000 distinct CDR3 sequences, with around 38% as singletons. Note on this clonotype: The antigen is not known.

Study-wide results and limits: A model of 13 V-J pairs discriminated ophthalmopathy from stable hyperthyroidism.

The V end lost 4 bases, the J end lost 0 bases, and 13 bases lay between the germline ends. Germline-derived CDR1 and CDR2 are SGHDT and YYEEEE. The CDR3 is 15 amino acids. The chain couples TRBV5-6 to TRBJ2-5; D not resolved. This sequence was found in a man aged 18 to 30 with Graves' hyperthyroidism. Specimen: blood. CDR3 coding DNA: TGTGCCAGCAGCGACGGACGGGCGTACCAAGAGACCCAGTACTTC. Protein product: CASSDGRAYQETQYF.